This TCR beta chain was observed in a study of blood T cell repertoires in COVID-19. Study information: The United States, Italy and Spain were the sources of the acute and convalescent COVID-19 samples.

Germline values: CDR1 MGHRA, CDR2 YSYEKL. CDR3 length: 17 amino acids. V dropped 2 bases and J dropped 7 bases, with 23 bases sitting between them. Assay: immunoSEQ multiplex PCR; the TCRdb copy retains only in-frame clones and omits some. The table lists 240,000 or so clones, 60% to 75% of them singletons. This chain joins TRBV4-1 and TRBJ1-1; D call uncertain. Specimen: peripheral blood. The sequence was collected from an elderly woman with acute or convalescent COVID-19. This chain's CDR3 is CASSQSSGAATEYEAFF. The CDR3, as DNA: TGCGCCAGCAGCCAATCTTCCGGAGCCGCCACTGAATATGAAGCTTTCTTT.